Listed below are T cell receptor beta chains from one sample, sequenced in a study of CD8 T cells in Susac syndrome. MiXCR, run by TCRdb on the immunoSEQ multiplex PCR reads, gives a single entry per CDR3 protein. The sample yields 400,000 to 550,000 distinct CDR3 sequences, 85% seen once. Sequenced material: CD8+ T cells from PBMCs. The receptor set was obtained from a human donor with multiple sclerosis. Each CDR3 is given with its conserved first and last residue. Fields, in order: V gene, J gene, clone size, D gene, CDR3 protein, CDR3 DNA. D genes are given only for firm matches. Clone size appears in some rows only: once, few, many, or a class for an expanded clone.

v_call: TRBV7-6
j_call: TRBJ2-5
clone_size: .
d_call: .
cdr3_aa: CASRGGYTEETQYF
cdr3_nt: TGTGCCAGCAGAGGGGGGTATACCGAAGAGACCCAGTACTTC

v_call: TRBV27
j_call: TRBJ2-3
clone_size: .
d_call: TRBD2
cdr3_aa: CASSLVAGGPDTQYF
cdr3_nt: TGTGCCAGCAGTTTAGTAGCGGGAGGGCCAGATACGCAGTATTTT

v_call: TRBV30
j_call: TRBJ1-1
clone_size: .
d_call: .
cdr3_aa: CAWSADGSMNTEAFF
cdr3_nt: TGTGCCTGGAGTGCGGACGGATCTATGAACACTGAAGCTTTCTTT

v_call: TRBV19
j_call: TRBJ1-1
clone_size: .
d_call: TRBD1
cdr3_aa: CASSVGQGKTEAFF
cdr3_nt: TGTGCCAGTAGTGTGGGACAGGGGAAGACTGAAGCTTTCTTT

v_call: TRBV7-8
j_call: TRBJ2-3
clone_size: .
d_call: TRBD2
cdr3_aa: CASSFSLADTQYF
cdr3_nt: TGTGCCAGCAGCTTCTCACTAGCGGATACGCAGTATTTT

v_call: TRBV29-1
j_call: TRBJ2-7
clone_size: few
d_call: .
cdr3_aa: CSVDLAGNSYEQYF
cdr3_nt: TGCAGCGTTGATTTGGCAGGCAACTCCTACGAGCAGTACTTC

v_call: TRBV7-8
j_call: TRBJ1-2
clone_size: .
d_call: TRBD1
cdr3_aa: CASSHTPDREALYGYTF
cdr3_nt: TGTGCCAGCAGCCACACACCCGACAGGGAGGCCCTCTATGGCTACACCTTC

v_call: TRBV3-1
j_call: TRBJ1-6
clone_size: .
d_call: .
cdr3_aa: CASSQDWQGDSPLHF
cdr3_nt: TGTGCCAGCAGCCAAGATTGGCAGGGAGATTCACCCCTCCACTTT

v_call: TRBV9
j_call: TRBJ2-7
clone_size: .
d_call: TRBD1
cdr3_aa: CASSPGQGGYYEQYF
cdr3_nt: TGTGCCAGCAGCCCGGGACAGGGGGGCTACTACGAGCAGTACTTC

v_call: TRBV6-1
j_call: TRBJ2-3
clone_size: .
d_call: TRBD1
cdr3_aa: CASSDITQGADTQYF
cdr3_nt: TGTGCCAGCAGTGACATAACTCAGGGGGCAGATACGCAGTATTTT

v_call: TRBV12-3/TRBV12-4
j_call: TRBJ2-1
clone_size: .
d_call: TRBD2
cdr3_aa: CASSSPGGVVGEQFF
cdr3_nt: TGTGCCAGCAGTTCCCCGGGAGGGGTGGTGGGTGAGCAGTTCTTC

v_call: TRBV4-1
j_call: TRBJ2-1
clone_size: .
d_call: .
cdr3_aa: CASSQDPAGYNEQFF
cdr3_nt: TGCGCCAGCAGCCAAGATCCAGCGGGCTACAATGAGCAGTTCTTC

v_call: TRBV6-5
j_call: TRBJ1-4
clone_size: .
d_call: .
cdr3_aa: CASSEVGNEKLFF
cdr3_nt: TGTGCCAGCTCCGAAGTAGGGAACGAAAAACTGTTTTTT

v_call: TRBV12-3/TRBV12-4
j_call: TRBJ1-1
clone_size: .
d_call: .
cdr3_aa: CASSPPPGRLNTEAFF
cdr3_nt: TGTGCCAGCAGCCCACCCCCGGGACGGTTGAACACTGAAGCTTTCTTT

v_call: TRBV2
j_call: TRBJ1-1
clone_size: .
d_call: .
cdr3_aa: CASSEALGPNTEAFF
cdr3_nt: TGTGCCAGCAGTGAAGCTTTAGGGCCGAACACTGAAGCTTTCTTT

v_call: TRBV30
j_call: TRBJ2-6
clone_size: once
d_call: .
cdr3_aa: CAWGDHSGANVLTF
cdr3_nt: TGTGCCTGGGGGGATCACTCTGGGGCCAACGTCCTGACTTTC

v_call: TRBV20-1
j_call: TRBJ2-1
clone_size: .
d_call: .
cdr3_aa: CSASWQDSYNEQFF
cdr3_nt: TGCAGTGCTAGTTGGCAGGACTCCTACAATGAGCAGTTCTTC

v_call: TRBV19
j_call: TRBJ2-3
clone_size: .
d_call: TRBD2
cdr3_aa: CASSPAGGFGWTDTQYF
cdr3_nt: TGTGCCAGTAGTCCAGCGGGAGGGTTTGGGTGGACAGATACGCAGTATTTT

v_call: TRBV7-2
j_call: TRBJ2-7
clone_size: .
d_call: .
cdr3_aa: CASSLTAGSYEQYF
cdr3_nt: TGTGCCAGCAGCCTTACGGCAGGTTCCTACGAGCAGTACTTC

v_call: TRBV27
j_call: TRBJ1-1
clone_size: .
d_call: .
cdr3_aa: CASSLGYQNTEAFF
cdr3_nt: TGTGCCAGCAGTCTGGGTTATCAGAACACTGAAGCTTTCTTT

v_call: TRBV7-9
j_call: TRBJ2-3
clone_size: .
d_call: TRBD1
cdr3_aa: CASRPGQGWVTDTQYF
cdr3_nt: TGTGCCAGCAGACCCGGACAGGGTTGGGTCACAGATACGCAGTATTTT

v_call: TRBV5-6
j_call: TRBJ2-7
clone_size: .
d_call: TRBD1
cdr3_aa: CASSFTGTDNYEQYF
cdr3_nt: TGTGCCAGCAGCTTTACCGGGACAGATAATTACGAGCAGTACTTC

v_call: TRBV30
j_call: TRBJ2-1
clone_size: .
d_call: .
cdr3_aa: CAWSVRFDDGAYNEQFF
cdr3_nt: TGTGCCTGGAGTGTAAGGTTTGACGACGGGGCTTACAATGAGCAGTTCTTC

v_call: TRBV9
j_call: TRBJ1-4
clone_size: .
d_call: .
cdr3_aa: CASSPEVGKTNEKLFF
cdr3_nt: TGTGCCAGCAGCCCAGAGGTGGGCAAAACTAATGAAAAACTGTTTTTT

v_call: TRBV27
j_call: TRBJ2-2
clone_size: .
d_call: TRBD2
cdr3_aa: CASSLSGLAGNTGELFF
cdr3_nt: TGTGCCAGCAGTTTAAGTGGACTAGCGGGGAACACCGGGGAGCTGTTTTTT

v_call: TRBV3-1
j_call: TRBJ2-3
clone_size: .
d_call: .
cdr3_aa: CASSQRITDTQYF
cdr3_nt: TGTGCCAGCAGCCAAAGAATCACAGATACGCAGTATTTT

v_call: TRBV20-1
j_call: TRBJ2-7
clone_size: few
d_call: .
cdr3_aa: CSARDTAISYEQYF
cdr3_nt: TGCAGTGCTAGAGATACAGCCATCTCCTACGAGCAGTACTTC

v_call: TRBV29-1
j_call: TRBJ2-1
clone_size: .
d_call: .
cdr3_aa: CSVVPHRRSYNEQFF
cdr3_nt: TGCAGCGTTGTCCCCCACCGGAGGTCCTACAATGAGCAGTTCTTC

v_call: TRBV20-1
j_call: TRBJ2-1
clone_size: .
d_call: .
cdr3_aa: CSAYRDYNEQFF
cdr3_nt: TGCAGTGCCTACAGGGACTACAATGAGCAGTTCTTC

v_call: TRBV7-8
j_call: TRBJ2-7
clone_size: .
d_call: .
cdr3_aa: CASSLVGGAEQYF
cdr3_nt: TGTGCCAGCAGCTTAGTTGGGGGGGCCGAGCAGTACTTC

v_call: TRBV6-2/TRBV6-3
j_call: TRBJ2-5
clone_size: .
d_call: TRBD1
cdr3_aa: CASTVVGTDLLETQYF
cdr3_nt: TGTGCCAGCACCGTCGTCGGGACAGATTTGTTAGAGACCCAGTACTTC

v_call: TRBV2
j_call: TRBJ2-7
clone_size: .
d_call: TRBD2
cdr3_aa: CASSDWGGLAYEQYF
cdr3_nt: TGTGCCAGCAGTGATTGGGGAGGACTAGCCTACGAGCAGTACTTC

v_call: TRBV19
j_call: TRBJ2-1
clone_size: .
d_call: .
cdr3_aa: CASSRADYNEQFF
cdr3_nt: TGTGCCAGTAGTAGGGCAGACTACAATGAGCAGTTCTTC

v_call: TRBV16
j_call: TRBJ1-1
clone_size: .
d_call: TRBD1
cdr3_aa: CASSQMTGEVNTEAFF
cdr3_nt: TGTGCCAGCAGCCAAATGACAGGGGAAGTGAACACTGAAGCTTTCTTT

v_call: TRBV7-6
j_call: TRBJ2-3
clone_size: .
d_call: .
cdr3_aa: CASSLVPAGGGGTDTQYF
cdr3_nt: TGTGCCAGCAGCTTAGTGCCAGCGGGCGGAGGTGGCACAGATACGCAGTATTTT

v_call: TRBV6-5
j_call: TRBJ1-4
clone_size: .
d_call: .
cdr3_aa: CASSYDAVSRGSNEKLFF
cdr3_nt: TGTGCCAGCAGTTACGATGCGGTGTCCCGGGGGAGCAATGAAAAACTGTTTTTT

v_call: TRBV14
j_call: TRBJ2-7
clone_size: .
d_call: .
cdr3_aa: CASSPRPRESYEQYF
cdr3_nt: TGTGCCAGCAGCCCCCGACCTCGTGAGTCCTACGAGCAGTACTTC

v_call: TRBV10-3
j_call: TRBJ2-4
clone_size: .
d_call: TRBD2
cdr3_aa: CAISNPPGGPKNIQYF
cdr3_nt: TGTGCCATCAGTAACCCACCGGGAGGACCCAAAAACATTCAGTACTTC

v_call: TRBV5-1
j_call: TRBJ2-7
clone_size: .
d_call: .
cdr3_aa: CASSPAVPSYEQYF
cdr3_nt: TGCGCCAGCAGCCCGGCGGTCCCCTCCTACGAGCAGTACTTC

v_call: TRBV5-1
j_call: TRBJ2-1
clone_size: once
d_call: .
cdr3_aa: CASSLALAGDSYNEQFF
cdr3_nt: TGCGCCAGCAGCTTGGCCTTGGCAGGGGATAGCTACAATGAGCAGTTCTTC

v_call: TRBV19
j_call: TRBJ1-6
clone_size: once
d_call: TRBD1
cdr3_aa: CASMTGEQNSPLHF
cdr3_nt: TGTGCCAGTATGACAGGGGAGCAAAATTCACCCCTCCACTTT

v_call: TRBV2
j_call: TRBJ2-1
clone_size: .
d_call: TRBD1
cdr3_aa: CATSGTERFYNEQFF
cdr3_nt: TGTGCCACCTCCGGGACAGAGCGTTTTTACAATGAGCAGTTCTTC

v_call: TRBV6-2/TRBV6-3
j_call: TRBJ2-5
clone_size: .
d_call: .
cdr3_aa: CASSYSTAYQETQYF
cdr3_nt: TGTGCCAGCAGTTACTCGACGGCTTACCAAGAGACCCAGTACTTC

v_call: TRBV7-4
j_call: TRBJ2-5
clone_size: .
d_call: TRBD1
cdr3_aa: CASSFGQGAEETQYF
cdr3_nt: TGTGCCAGCAGCTTTGGACAGGGGGCGGAAGAGACCCAGTACTTC

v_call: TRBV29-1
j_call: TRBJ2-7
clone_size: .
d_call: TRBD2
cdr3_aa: CSVGLAGVGYEQYF
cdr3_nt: TGCAGCGTAGGACTAGCGGGAGTTGGCTACGAGCAGTACTTC

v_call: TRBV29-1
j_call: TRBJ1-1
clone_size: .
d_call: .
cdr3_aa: CSVFYGEAFF
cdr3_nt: TGCAGCGTTTTCTACGGTGAAGCTTTCTTT

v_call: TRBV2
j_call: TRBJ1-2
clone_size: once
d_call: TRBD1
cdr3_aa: CASSDRDRGPGYTF
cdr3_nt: TGTGCCAGCAGTGACCGGGACAGGGGGCCTGGCTACACCTTC

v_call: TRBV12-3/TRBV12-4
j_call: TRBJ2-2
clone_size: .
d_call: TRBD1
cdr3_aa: CASRDHQGAGELFF
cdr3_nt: TGTGCCAGCCGGGACCATCAGGGGGCCGGGGAGCTGTTTTTT

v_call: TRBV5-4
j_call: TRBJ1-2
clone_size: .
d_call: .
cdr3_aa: CASSLDGGVGYTF
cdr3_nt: TGTGCCAGCAGCTTGGATGGAGGGGTCGGCTACACCTTC

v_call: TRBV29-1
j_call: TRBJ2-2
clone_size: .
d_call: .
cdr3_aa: CSVVAINTGELFF
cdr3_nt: TGCAGCGTTGTGGCTATTAACACCGGGGAGCTGTTTTTT

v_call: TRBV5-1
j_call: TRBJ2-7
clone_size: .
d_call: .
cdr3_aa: CASSLGLEHYEQYF
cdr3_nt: TGCGCCAGCAGCTTGGGGCTCGAACACTACGAGCAGTACTTC

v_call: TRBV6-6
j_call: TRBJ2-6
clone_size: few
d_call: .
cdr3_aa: CASSFRGDGTNVLTF
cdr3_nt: TGTGCCAGCAGCTTCCGTGGGGATGGTACCAACGTCCTGACTTTC

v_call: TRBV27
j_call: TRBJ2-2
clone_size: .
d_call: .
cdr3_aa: CASSFIGSGTGELFF
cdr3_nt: TGTGCCAGCAGTTTCATAGGCTCGGGCACCGGGGAGCTGTTTTTT

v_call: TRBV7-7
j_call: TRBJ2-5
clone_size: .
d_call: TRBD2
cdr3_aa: CASSLEAGGPETQYF
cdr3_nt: TGTGCCAGCAGCTTAGAGGCGGGGGGCCCGGAGACCCAGTACTTC

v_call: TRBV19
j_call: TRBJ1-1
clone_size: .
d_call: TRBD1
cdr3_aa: CASTPGQMNTEAFF
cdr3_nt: TGTGCCAGTACACCGGGACAGATGAACACTGAAGCTTTCTTT

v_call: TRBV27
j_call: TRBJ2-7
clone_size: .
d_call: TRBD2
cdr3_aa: CASSLRGGSSYEQYF
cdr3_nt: TGTGCCAGCAGTTTACGCGGCGGGAGCTCCTACGAGCAGTACTTC

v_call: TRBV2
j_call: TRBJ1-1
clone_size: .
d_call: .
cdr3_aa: CASRPGQLPEAFF
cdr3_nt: TGTGCCAGCAGACCGGGACAACTGCCTGAAGCTTTCTTT

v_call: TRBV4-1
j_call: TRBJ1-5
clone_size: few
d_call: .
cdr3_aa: CASSQVLSQPQHF
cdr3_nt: TGCGCCAGCAGCCAAGTATTAAGTCAGCCCCAGCATTTT

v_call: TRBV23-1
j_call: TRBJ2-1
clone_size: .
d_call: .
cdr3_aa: CARGIEGIREQFF
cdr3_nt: TGCGCCAGAGGGATAGAGGGAATCCGGGAGCAGTTCTTC

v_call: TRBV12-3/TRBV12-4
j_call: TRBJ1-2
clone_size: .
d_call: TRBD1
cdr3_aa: CASSPEQGLGGYTF
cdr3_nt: TGTGCCAGCAGTCCAGAACAGGGGTTAGGTGGCTACACCTTC